One and the same sample provided the 7 T cell receptor beta chains below, sequenced in a study of naive and memory T cell subsets. Both TRBC1 and TRBC2 were covered by a beta constant-region primer of two equimolar oligonucleotides. The ligated cDNA underwent four PCR rounds using SP2 and nested alpha and beta constant-region primers. TCRdb re-analysed the UMI-ligation and nested PCR reads in MiXCR, keeping a single row per CDR3 protein. Here the sample spans around 83,000 distinct CDR3 sequences, over 9% being singletons. Study-level results: Possibly reflecting memory cells re-expressing CD45RA, a few larger clonotypes occurred in naive repertoires, especially CD8.

For these receptors, no antigen is known. The material sequenced was naive CD4+ T cells from blood. The source of these receptors is a human donor in good health.

This chain connects TRBV12-3 or TRBV12-4 to TRBJ1-1; tentative D call: TRBD1 (6 bases). CDR3 length: 15 amino acids. V was cut by 6 bases and J by 0 bases, with 14 bases left in between. In DNA form, the CDR3 reads TGTGCCAGCAGCCACCGGGACACATTGAACACTGAAGCTTTCTTT. Translated: CASSHRDTLNTEAFF.

The chain links TRBV4-1 to TRBJ2-1; the D is unclear. Germline V gene sequence: CDR1 MGHRA, CDR2 YSYEKL. V lost 4 bases and J 5 bases, leaving 6 bases between the germline ends. This CDR3 contains 12 residues. The CDR3 coding sequence is TGCGCCAGCAGCCCAGCACACAATGAGCAGTTCTTC. It yields the protein CASSPAHNEQFF.

The chain carries TRBV11-2 and TRBJ2-5, with no clear D. The germline V gene encodes CDR1 SGHAT and CDR2 FQNNGV. This CDR3 region has 11 residues. The V gene lost 5 bases and the J gene lost 5 bases, with 6 bases spanning the gap. The CDR3 nucleotides read TGTGCCAGCAGCCTCATCGAGACCCAGTACTTC. Protein sequence: CASSLIETQYF.

This clonotype turned up a few times. The chain carries TRBV12-3 or TRBV12-4 and TRBJ1-2; D may be TRBD1 (6 bases). The CDR3 covers 13 residues. Between the trimmed V and J ends, which lost 4 bases and 4 bases, there was a span of 10 bases. CDR3 in DNA: TGTGCCAGCAGTTGGACAGCCCTCTATGGCTACACCTTC. It translates to CASSWTALYGYTF.

The chain has TRBV20-1 and TRBJ2-5, with TRBD1 matching over 8 bases. The CDR3 contains 18 residues. Germline loops: CDR1 DFQATT, CDR2 SNEGSKA (reference sequence). Trimming cost V 0 bases and J 5 bases; bases outside gene matches: 17. As DNA, the CDR3 is TGCAGTGCTAGAGAAACCCTGATGGACAGGGTTGTTGGGGAGACCCAGTACTTC. Amino acid sequence: CSARETLMDRVVGETQYF.

The chain has TRBV12-3 or TRBV12-4 and TRBJ2-7, with TRBD1 matching over 9 bases. The CDR3 has 15 residues. V lost 6 bases, J lost 5 bases, and 11 bases stayed unmatched. The DNA of the CDR3 is TGTGCCAGCAGATTGGCCGGGACAGGGTTCAACGAGCAGTACTTC. This translates into CASRLAGTGFNEQYF.

V usage is TRBV5-1 and J usage is TRBJ1-6; the match to TRBD1 covers 7 bases. CDR3 length: 18 residues. J gave up 7 bases and V 3 bases, and 16 bases lay outside the gene matches. Germline V gives CDR1 SGHRS, CDR2 YFSETQ. The chain's CDR3 is CASSSDRAPFRRNSPLHF. CDR3 sequence (DNA): TGCGCCAGCAGCTCAGACAGGGCCCCCTTCCGAAGAAATTCACCCCTCCACTTT. Full variable domain (outside the CDR3, taken from reference TRBV5-1 and TRBJ1-6): KAGVTQTPRYLIKTRGQQVTLSCSPISGHRSVSWYQQTPGQGLQFLFEYFSETQRNKGNFPGRFSGRQFSNSRSEMNVSTLELGDSALYLCASSSDRAPFRRNSPLHFGNGTRLTVT.